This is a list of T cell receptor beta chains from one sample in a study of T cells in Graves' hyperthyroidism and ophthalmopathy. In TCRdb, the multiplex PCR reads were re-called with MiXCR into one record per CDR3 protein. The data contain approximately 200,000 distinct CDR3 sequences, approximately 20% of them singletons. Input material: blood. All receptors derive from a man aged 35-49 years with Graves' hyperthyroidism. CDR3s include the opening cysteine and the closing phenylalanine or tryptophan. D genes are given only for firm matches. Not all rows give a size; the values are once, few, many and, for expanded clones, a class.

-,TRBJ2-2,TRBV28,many,TGTGCCAGCAGTACGGCGCTCGGGGAGCTGTTTTTT,CASSTALGELFF
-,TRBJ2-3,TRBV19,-,TGTGCCAGTAGTACCGTGACTAGCACAGATACGCAGTATTTT,CASSTVTSTDTQYF
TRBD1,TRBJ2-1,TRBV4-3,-,TGCGCCAGCAGCCGATCCGTAGGGACAGGGGGCTTCAATGAGCAGTTCTTC,CASSRSVGTGGFNEQFF
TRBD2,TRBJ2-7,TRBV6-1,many,TGTGCCAGCAGTGGAAGGGCGGGGGGCGAGGGTTACGAGCAGTACTTC,CASSGRAGGEGYEQYF
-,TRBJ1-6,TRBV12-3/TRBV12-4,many,TGTGCCAGCGGGGCAGGGAGTAATTCACCCCTCCACTTT,CASGAGSNSPLHF
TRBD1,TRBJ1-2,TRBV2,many,TGTGCCAGCAGCGGGACAGGGACCGATGGCTACACCTTC,CASSGTGTDGYTF
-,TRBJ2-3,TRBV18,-,TGTGCCAGCTCACCACCGCAGCCTGATACGCAGTATTTT,CASSPPQPDTQYF
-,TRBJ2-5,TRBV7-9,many,TGTGCCAGCAGCTTACGAGAGGGACTGACGTCGGAGACCCAGTACTTC,CASSLREGLTSETQYF
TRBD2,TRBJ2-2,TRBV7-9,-,TGTGCCAGCAGACCCATAGCGGGAGTAAGGACCGGGGAGCTGTTTTTT,CASRPIAGVRTGELFF
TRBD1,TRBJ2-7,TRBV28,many,TGTGCCAGCAGCCTAATACTGACAGGGGGCTCCTACGAGCAGTACTTC,CASSLILTGGSYEQYF
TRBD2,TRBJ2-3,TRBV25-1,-,TGTGCCAGCAGTAGCGGGGGGGCCAAGACAGATACGCAGTATTTT,CASSSGGAKTDTQYF
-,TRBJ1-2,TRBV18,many,TGTGCCAGCTCACCTAATCACGACACAACCTATGGCTACACCTTC,CASSPNHDTTYGYTF
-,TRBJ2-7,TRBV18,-,TGTGCCAGCTCACCAGTAGGGACATCGGGGTACGAGCAGTACTTC,CASSPVGTSGYEQYF
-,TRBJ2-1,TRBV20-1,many,TGCAGTGCTAGAGATCCGGCCAGTGAGGGGATGGTTGAGCAGTTCTTC,CSARDPASEGMVEQFF
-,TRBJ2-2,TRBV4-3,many,TGCGCCAGCAGCCAAGAAGGGCAGGGCCCCCTCGCGAACACCGGGGAGCTGTTTTTT,CASSQEGQGPLANTGELFF
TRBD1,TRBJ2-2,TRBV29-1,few,TGCAGCACCCTGGACAGGTCGAACACCGGGGAGCTGTTTTTT,CSTLDRSNTGELFF
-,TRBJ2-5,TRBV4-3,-,TGCGCCAGCAGTCTAGGGTGGGCCCCTAAAGAGACCCAGTACTTC,CASSLGWAPKETQYF
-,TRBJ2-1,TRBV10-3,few,TGTGCCATCCTTAGTACCGGGAACTACAATGAGCAGTTCTTC,CAILSTGNYNEQFF
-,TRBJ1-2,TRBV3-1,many,TGTGCCAGCAGCCAACCGTCAGGTGGCTACACCTTC,CASSQPSGGYTF
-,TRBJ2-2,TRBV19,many,TGTGCCAGTAGTAAGGTGGGGCACACCGGGGAGCTGTTTTTT,CASSKVGHTGELFF
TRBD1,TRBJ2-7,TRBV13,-,TGTGCCAGCAGCAGGGGGCGTAACTACGAGCAGTACTTC,CASSRGRNYEQYF
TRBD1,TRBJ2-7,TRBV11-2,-,TGTGCCAGCAGCAACCGGGACAGGCTCTACGAGCAGTACTTC,CASSNRDRLYEQYF
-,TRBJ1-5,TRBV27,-,TGTGCCAGCAGTCTAGCGGGCACAGATACGCAGCATTTT,CASSLAGTDTQHF
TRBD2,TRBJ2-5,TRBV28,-,TGTGCCAGCAGTTTAGGAGGGAGGGGTCTGAAAGAGACCCAGTACTTC,CASSLGGRGLKETQYF
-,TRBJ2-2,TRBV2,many,TGTGCCAGCAGTGCGTCGGCAGGGGCCATCAACACCGGGGAGCTGTTTTTT,CASSASAGAINTGELFF
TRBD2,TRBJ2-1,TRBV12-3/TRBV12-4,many,TGTGCCAGCAGTTTAGTTAGCGGGGTTTATAACTACAATGAGCAGTTCTTC,CASSLVSGVYNYNEQFF
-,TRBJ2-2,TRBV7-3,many,TGTGCCAGCAGCGAAACTAGCTCCCACGGGGAGCTGTTTTTT,CASSETSSHGELFF
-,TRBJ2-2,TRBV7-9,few,TGTGCCAGCAAGGAGAAGGGGTTATGGTCCGGGGAGCTGTTTTTT,CASKEKGLWSGELFF
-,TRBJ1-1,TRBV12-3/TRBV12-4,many,TGTGCCAGCAGTTACAGGATTATGAACACTGAAGCTTTCTTT,CASSYRIMNTEAFF
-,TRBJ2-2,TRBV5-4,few,TGTGCCAGCAGCTTTGAAGGAGTCACCGGGGAGCTGTTTTTT,CASSFEGVTGELFF
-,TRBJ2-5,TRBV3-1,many,TGTGCCAGCAGCCAGGGCACGGGCCAGTACTTC,CASSQGTGQYF
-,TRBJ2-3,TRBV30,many,TGTGCCTGGAGTGTAGGGGCGGGAGATACGCAGTATTTT,CAWSVGAGDTQYF
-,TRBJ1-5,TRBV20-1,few,TGCAGTGCTAGAGAGAGACGGGGGAGCAATCAGCCCCAGCATTTT,CSARERRGSNQPQHF
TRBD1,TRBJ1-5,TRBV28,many,TGTGCCAGCAGCCCAGGGACAGACAATCAGCCCCAGCATTTT,CASSPGTDNQPQHF
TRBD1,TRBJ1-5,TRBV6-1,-,TGTGCCAGCAGGAGGGGGCTTAGCAATCAGCCCCAGCATTTT,CASRRGLSNQPQHF
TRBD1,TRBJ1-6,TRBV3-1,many,TGTGCCAGCAGCTGGGGACAGGGGTTTTCACCCCTCCACTTT,CASSWGQGFSPLHF
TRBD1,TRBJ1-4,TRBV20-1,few,TGCAGTGCTAGAAGACAGGGAGAAAAACTGTTTTTT,CSARRQGEKLFF
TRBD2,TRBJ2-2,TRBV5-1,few,TGCGCCAGCAGCCCTATGGCAGCGGGGATGAACACCGGGGAGCTGTTTTTT,CASSPMAAGMNTGELFF
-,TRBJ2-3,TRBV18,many,TGTGCCAGCTCACGAGGGGACCCTTGGACAGATACGCAGTATTTT,CASSRGDPWTDTQYF
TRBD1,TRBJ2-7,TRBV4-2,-,TGTGCCAGCAGCCAAGTCGTTGTCCGGGACAGGGCCCACGAGCAGTACTTC,CASSQVVVRDRAHEQYF
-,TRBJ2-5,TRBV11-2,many,TGTGCCAGCAGCTTTAGTCCGGAGACCCAGTACTTC,CASSFSPETQYF
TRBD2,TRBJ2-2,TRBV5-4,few,TGTGCCAGCAGGACTCGTAAGCGGGGGGACAACACCGGGGAGCTGTTTTTT,CASRTRKRGDNTGELFF
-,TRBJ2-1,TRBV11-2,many,TGTGCCAGCAGCCCCCCCCAGTACGGTGAGCAGTTCTTC,CASSPPQYGEQFF
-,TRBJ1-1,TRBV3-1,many,TGTGCCAGCAGCCGTCTGGGGACTGAAGCTTTCTTT,CASSRLGTEAFF
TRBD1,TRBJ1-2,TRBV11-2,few,TGTGCCAGCAGCACCGGGACAGGGGGCTCTGGCTACACCTTC,CASSTGTGGSGYTF
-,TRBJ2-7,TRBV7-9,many,TGTGCCAGCAGCTTAGAGGGTTCGGGTAGCCGACGTCCGAACGAGCAGTACTTC,CASSLEGSGSRRPNEQYF
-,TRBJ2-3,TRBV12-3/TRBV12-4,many,TGTGCCAGCAGTATGGTCCAGGGGACGCAGTATTTT,CASSMVQGTQYF
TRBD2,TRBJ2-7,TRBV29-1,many,TGCAGCGTTGGGTTGGCGGGGAGGGCAGCGGACGCCTACGAGCAGTACTTC,CSVGLAGRAADAYEQYF
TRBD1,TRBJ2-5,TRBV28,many,TGTGCCAGCAGCATACAGGGGAACCTACAAGAGACCCAGTACTTC,CASSIQGNLQETQYF
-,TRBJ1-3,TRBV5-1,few,TGCGCCAGCAGCTTACAGGGACACCTTGATGGAAACACCATATATTTT,CASSLQGHLDGNTIYF
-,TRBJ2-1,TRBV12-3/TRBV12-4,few,TGTGCCAGCACCGTCCGGGGATTAGGCAATGAGCAGTTCTTC,CASTVRGLGNEQFF
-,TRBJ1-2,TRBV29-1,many,TGCAGCGTTGGCGCTTTAGGGGGCTACACCTTC,CSVGALGGYTF
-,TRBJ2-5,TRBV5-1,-,TGCGCCAGCAGCTTGGTTGGCAGGGACGAGACCCAGTACTTC,CASSLVGRDETQYF
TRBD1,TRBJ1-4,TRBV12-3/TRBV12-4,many,TGTGCCAGCAGTTCCAACGGGGACAGGGGGCGTGAAAAACTGTTTTTT,CASSSNGDRGREKLFF
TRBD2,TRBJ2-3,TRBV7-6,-,TGTGCCAGCAGCCAGAGGACTAGCGGGGGCGTCACAGATACGCAGTATTTT,CASSQRTSGGVTDTQYF